This TCR beta chain was sequenced for a study of shared clonotypes between healthy human individuals. Study-wide context: CD8 memory received one plate per donor, CD8 naive two, CD4 memory three and CD4 naive three. Study results and limitations: The authors expected sequencing depth to affect clonotype sharing among donors.

Note on this clone: The antigen is not known.

The CDR3 length is 15 residues. The V and J ends lost 0 bases and 6 bases respectively, with 13 bases between them. Germline assignment: CDR1 KGHSH and CDR2 LQKENI. Replicate PCRs run on sorted subsets employed approximately 0.2 ug DNA, around 31,000 T cell genomes. Sequenced by immunoSEQ multiplex PCR; TCRdb stores in-frame clones only, minus some. The profile covers fewer than 1.8 million clones, with approximately 98.5% appearing a single time and approximately 0.38% taken by the ten largest. The V and J genes are TRBV18 and TRBJ2-3; D might be TRBD2 (6 bases). The sequence came from a man younger than 45 in good health. The source material was naive CD4+ T cells sorted from blood. Noted subset: CD45RA+ positively selected. DNA of the CDR3: TGTGCCAGCTCACCACCTACCCAACGGGGGGATACGCAGTATTTT. Its protein product is CASSPPTQRGDTQYF.